These T cell receptor beta chains were read from a single sample in a study of monozygotic twins with inflammatory bowel disease. TCRdb re-called the 5' RACE reads and catalogs CDR3 proteins one per entry, DNA excluded. The sample's table shows about 380,000 distinct CDR3 sequences. Material: blood. Receptors were obtained from a human donor with ulcerative colitis or Crohn's disease, or a healthy co-twin of an affected twin (not recorded which). Both conserved end residues are part of each CDR3. Each record gives: V gene, J gene, CDR3 protein.

TRBV5-5	TRBJ1-1	CASSLEDREVTEAFF
TRBV5-1	TRBJ2-2	CASSFQQGNTGELFF
TRBV7-9	TRBJ1-4	CASSPDGSNEKLFF
TRBV2	TRBJ2-3	CASNRGEGDTQYF
TRBV29-1	TRBJ1-2	CSVRRPDRERYGYTF
TRBV6-1	TRBJ2-2	CASSPNPGLAVGELFF
TRBV7-2	TRBJ2-3	CASSPGLNTQYF
TRBV2	TRBJ2-5	CASSDDKTGVRQETQYF
TRBV7-9	TRBJ1-2	CASSWEYGYTF
TRBV15	TRBJ1-4	CATSRNLANEKLFF
TRBV12-5	TRBJ2-3	CASGFRDTQYF
TRBV7-9	TRBJ1-2	CASSFPFDSPEDYGYTF
TRBV3-1	TRBJ2-7	CASSTPSYEQYF
TRBV5-8	TRBJ1-2	CASSPGTDTNYGYTF
TRBV6-5	TRBJ1-1	CASSYSAVLNTEAFF
TRBV6-5	TRBJ2-4	CASSYRLAGGPGAKNIQYF
TRBV4-1	TRBJ2-7	CASSQDGRGTYEQYF
TRBV24-1	TRBJ2-1	CATSDWGGGNNEQFF
TRBV20-1	TRBJ2-5	CSVPGHGVQETQYF
TRBV5-1	TRBJ2-7	CASSLGGGFTDEQYF